Following are 4 T cell receptor beta chains from one sample sequenced in a study of beta chain features in type 1 diabetes. Isolated RNA was reverse transcribed in full, so expressed TCRB transcripts were sequenced. Sequencing was performed with immunoSEQ multiplex PCR; in TCRdb, only in-frame clones are kept and a portion is missing. This sample has 350,000 or so clones; about 20% occur once, and the top ten carry 0.044%. Sequences were obtained from naive CD4+ T cells from blood. These receptors were obtained from a young woman in good health.

This clone has only a few counts. J is TRBJ1-5 and V is TRBV30; 8 positions match TRBD1. This CDR3 comprises 13 residues. The germline CDR1 and CDR2 sequences are GTSNPN and SVGIG (reference sequence). Trimming removed 4 bases from V and 9 bases from J; junction bases left unmatched: 8. CDR3 loop: CAWNKDRVWPQHF. CDR3 coding DNA: TGTGCCTGGAATAAGGACAGGGTTTGGCCCCAGCATTTT.

In its sample, this clone was seen a few times. The rearrangement links TRBV7-9 to TRBJ1-2; the D is unclear. The CDR3 contains 12 residues. Germline V CDR1 and CDR2: SEHNR, FQNEAQ (reference sequence). Trimming pared 5 bases from V and 8 bases from J, leaving 12 bases between. CDR3 DNA: TGTGCCAGCAGCCCCCGGGATTGGGGCTACACCTTC. Translation: CASSPRDWGYTF.

The chain has TRBV9 and TRBJ2-1; the match to TRBD2 covers 8 bases. Germline V lookup: CDR1 SGDLS, CDR2 YYNGEE. The CDR3 runs to 15 residues. The J segment lost 4 bases and the V segment lost 4 bases, leaving 7 bases of the junction unmatched. DNA for the CDR3: TGTGCCAGCAGCCCCGGGAGGGCCGTATACAATGAGCAGTTCTTC. Translation: CASSPGRAVYNEQFF.

Concerning this clone itself: This same CDR3 is encoded by further DNA sequences in the sample. The V call is TRBV9, the J call TRBJ1-5; possible D gene TRBD1, 6 bases. Germline CDR1 is SGDLS and CDR2 is YYNGEE. This CDR3 region has 15 residues. Trimming took off 0 bases at V and 1 base at J, with 8 bases between the two ends. The CDR3 coding sequence is TGTGCCAGCAGCGTAGAGGGGGGGAGCAATCAGCCCCAGCATTTT. Protein sequence: CASSVEGGSNQPQHF.